This TCR beta chain was captured in a study of cytomegalovirus exposure and HLA in healthy donors. The table lists this clone with a count of one. The target antigen is unknown. V was shortened by 2 bases and J by 5 bases, with 6 bases between the two germline ends. Germline-derived CDR1 and CDR2 are LNHDA and SQIVND (reference sequence). This CDR3 is built from 12 residues. Findings and caveats of the study: Investigators reported over 150 TCR beta chains as tied to cytomegalovirus.

13 Jbeta primers and 60 Vbeta primers were used for the PCR. Data came from immunoSEQ multiplex PCR; TCRdb stores just in-frame clones and leaves some out. The data show just under 250,000 clones, roughly 82% seen once. The origin of this receptor is a woman between 40 and 55 years old in good health and CMV-seropositive. The sample comprised PBMCs. This chain joins TRBV19 and TRBJ1-1, with a weak D call TRBD1 (5 bases). The CDR3 nucleotides read TGTGCCAGTAGTATACGACAGACTGAAGCTTTCTTT. Its protein product is CASSIRQTEAFF.